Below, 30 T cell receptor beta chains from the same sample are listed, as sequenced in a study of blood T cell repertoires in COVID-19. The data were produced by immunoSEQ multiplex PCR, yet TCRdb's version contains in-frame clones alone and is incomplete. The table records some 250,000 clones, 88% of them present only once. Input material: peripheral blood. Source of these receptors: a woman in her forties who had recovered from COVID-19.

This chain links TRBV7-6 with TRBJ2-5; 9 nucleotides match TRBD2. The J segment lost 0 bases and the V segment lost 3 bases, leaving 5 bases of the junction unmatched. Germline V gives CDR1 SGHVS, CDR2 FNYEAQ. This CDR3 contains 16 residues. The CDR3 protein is CASSLGTSGYQETQYF. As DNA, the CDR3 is TGTGCCAGCAGCTTGGGAACTAGCGGGTACCAAGAGACCCAGTACTTC.

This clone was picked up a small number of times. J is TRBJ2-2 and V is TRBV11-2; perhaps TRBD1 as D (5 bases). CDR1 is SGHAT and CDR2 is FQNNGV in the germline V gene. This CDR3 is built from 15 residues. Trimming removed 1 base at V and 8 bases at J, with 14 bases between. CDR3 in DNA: TGTGCCAGCAGCTTAGGGGCCAGGGAAACGGGGGAGCTGTTTTTT. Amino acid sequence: CASSLGARETGELFF.

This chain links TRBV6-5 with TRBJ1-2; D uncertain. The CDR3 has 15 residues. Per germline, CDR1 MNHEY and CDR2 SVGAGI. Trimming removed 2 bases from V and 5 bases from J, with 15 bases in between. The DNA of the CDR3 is TGTGCCAGCAGTTACATCCCCCCGGAGAGGTATGGCTACACCTTC. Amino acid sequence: CASSYIPPERYGYTF.

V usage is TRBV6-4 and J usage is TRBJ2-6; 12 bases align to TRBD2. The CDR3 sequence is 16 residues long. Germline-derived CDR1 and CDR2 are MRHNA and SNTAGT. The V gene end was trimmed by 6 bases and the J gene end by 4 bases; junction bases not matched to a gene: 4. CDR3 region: CASSPGLAGGANVLTF. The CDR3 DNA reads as TGTGCCAGCAGCCCGGGACTAGCGGGCGGGGCCAACGTCCTGACTTTC.

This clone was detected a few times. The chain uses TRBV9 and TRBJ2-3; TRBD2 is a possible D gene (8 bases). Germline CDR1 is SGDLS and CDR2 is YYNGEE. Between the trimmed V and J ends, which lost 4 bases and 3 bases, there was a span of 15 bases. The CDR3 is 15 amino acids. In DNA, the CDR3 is TGTGCCAGCAGCCCCCGGGAGGGGGCTACAGATACGCAGTATTTT. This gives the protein CASSPREGATDTQYF.

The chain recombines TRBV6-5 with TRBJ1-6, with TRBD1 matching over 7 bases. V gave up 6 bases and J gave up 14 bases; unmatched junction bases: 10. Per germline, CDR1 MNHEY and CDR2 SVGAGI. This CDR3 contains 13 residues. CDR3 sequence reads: CASSTTGVQALHF. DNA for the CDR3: TGTGCCAGCAGCACTACAGGGGTACAAGCCCTCCACTTT.

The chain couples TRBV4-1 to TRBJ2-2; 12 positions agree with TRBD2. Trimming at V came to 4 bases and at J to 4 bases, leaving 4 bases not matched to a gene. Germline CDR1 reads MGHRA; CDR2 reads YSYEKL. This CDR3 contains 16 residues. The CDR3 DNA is TGCGCCAGCAGCCCTGGACTAGCGGGGTTCACCGGGGAGCTGTTTTTT. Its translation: CASSPGLAGFTGELFF.

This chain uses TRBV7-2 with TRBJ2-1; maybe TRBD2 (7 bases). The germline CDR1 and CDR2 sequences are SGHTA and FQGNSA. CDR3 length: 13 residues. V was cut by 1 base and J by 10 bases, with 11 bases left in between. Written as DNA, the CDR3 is TGTGCCAGCAGCTTAGTGGGGGGGCTGGAGCAGTTCTTC. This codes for CASSLVGGLEQFF. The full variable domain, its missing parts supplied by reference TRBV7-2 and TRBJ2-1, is GAGVSQSPSNKVTEKGKDVELRCDPISGHTALYWYRQSLGQGLEFLIYFQGNSAPDKSGLPSDRFSAERTGGSVSTLTIQRTQQEDSAVYLCASSLVGGLEQFFGPGTRLTVL.

For the CDR3, the DNA is TGTGCCAGCAGCCAAGAGTTTAGCGGTGCTGAGCAGTTCTTC. Its protein is CASSQEFSGAEQFF. The rearrangement links TRBV4-2 to TRBJ2-1; D perhaps matches TRBD2 (6 bases). This CDR3 is built from 14 residues. Germline CDR1 LGHNA, CDR2 YNFKEQ. Trimming removed 0 bases from V and 9 bases from J, with 12 bases in between.

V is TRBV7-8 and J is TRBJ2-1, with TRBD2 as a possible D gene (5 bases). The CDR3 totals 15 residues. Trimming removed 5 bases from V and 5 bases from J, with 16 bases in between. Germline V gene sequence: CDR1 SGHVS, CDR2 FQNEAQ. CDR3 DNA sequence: TGTGCCAGCAGCCCCCTGGGAGCGCAAAACAATGAGCAGTTCTTC. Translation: CASSPLGAQNNEQFF. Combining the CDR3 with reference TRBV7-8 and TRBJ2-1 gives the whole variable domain GAGVSQSPRYKVAKRGQDVALRCDPISGHVSLFWYQQALGQGPEFLTYFQNEAQLDKSGLPSDRFFAERPEGSVSTLKIQRTQQEDSAVYLCASSPLGAQNNEQFFGPGTRLTVL.

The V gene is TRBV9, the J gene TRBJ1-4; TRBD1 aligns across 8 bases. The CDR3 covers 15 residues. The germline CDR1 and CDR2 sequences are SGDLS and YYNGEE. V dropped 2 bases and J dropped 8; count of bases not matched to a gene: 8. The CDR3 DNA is TGTGCCAGCAGCGTGGCAGGGGGCCCGGGGGAAAAACTGTTTTTT. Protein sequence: CASSVAGGPGEKLFF.

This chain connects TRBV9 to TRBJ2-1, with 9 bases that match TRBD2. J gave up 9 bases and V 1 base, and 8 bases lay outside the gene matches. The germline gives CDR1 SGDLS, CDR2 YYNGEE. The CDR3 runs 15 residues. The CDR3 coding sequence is TGTGCCAGCAGCGTATTGGCGGGAGGGCCTGGTGAGCAGTTCTTC. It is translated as CASSVLAGGPGEQFF.

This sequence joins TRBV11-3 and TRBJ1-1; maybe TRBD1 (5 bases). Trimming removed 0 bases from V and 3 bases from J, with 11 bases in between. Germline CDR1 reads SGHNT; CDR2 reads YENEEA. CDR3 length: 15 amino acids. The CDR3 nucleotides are TGTGCCAGCAGCTTAGATCCGGGGGGTCACACTGAAGCTTTCTTT. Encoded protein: CASSLDPGGHTEAFF.

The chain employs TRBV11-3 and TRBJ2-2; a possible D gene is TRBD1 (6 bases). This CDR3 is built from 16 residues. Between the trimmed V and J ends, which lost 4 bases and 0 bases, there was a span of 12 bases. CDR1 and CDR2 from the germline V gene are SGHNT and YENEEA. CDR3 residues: CASSSVGGPNTGELFF. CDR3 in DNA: TGTGCCAGCAGCTCGGTTGGGGGCCCGAACACCGGGGAGCTGTTTTTT.

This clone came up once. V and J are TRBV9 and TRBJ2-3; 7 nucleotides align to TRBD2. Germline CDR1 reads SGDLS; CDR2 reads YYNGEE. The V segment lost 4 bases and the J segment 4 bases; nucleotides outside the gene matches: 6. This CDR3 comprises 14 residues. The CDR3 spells CASSPRTSADTQYF. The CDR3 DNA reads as TGTGCCAGCAGCCCCCGGACTAGTGCAGATACGCAGTATTTT.

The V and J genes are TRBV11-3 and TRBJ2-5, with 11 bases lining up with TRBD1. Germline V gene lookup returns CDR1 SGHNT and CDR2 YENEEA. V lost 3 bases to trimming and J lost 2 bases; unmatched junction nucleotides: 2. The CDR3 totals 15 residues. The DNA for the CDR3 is TGTGCCAGCAGCTTGTGGGACAGGGGGCAAGAGACCCAGTACTTC. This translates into CASSLWDRGQETQYF.

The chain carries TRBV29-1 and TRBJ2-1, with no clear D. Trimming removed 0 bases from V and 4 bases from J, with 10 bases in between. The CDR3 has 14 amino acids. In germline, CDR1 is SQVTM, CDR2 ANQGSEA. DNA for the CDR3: TGCAGCGTTGAAGATCGTTCCGGGTACAATGAGCAGTTCTTC. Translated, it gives CSVEDRSGYNEQFF.

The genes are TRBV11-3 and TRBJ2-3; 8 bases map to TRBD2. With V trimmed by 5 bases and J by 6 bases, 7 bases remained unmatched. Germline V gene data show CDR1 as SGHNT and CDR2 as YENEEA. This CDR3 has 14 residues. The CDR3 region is CASSPGGGLDTQYF. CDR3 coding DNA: TGTGCCAGCAGCCCGGGGGGGGGATTGGATACGCAGTATTTT.

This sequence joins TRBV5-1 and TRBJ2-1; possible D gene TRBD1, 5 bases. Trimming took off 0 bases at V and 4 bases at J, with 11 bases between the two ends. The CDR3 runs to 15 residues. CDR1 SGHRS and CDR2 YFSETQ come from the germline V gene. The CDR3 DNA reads TGCGCCAGCAGCTTGGGGGCAGGGCCATACAATGAGCAGTTCTTC. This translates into CASSLGAGPYNEQFF.

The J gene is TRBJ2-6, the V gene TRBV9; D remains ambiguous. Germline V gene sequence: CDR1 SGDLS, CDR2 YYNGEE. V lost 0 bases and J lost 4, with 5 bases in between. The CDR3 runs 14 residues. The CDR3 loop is CASSVELGANVLTF. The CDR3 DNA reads TGTGCCAGCAGCGTAGAGCTGGGGGCCAACGTCCTGACTTTC.

In nucleotides, the CDR3 is TGTGCCAGCAGCCCCATCACGGGGTGGCCCCAGCATTTT. This sequence encodes CASSPITGWPQHF. The V gene is TRBV14, the J gene TRBJ1-5; no definite D call. The CDR3 sequence is 13 residues long. Germline CDR1 reads SGHDN; CDR2 reads FVKESK. The V end lost 4 bases, the J end lost 9 bases, and 13 bases lay between the germline ends.

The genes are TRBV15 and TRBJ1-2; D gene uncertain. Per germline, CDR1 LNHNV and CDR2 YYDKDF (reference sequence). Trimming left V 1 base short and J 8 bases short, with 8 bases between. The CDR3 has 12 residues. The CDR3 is CATSRVLEGYTF. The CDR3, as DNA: TGTGCCACCAGCAGAGTCCTGGAGGGCTACACCTTC.

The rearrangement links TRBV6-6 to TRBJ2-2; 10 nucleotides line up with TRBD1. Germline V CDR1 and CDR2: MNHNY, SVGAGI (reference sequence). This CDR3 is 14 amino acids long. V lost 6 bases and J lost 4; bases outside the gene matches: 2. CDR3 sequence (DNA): TGTGCCAGCAGCCGACAGGGGGCCACCGGGGAGCTGTTTTTT. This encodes CASSRQGATGELFF.

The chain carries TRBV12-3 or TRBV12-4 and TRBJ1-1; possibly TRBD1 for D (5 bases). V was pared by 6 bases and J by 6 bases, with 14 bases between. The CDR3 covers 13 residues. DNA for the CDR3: TGTGCCAGCAGCCCCACCCGGGGGTCTGAAGCTTTCTTT. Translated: CASSPTRGSEAFF.

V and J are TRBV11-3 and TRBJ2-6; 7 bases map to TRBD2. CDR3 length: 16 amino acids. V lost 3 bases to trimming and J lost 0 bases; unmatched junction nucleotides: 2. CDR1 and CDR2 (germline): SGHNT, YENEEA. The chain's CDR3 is CASSLGGGSGANVLTF. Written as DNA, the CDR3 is TGTGCCAGCAGCTTGGGCGGGGGCTCTGGGGCCAACGTCCTGACTTTC.

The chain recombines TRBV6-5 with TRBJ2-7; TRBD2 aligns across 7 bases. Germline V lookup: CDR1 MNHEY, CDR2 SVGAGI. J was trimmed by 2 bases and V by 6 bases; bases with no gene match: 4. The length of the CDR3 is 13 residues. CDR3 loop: CASSAAGTYEQYF. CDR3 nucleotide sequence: TGTGCCAGCAGCGCAGCGGGAACCTACGAGCAGTACTTC.

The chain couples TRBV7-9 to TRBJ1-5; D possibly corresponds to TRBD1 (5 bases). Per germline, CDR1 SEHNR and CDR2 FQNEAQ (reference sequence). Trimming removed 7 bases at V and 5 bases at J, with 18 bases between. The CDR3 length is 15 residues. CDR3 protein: CASTNWGGGDQPQHF. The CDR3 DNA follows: TGTGCCAGCACCAATTGGGGCGGGGGAGATCAGCCCCAGCATTTT.

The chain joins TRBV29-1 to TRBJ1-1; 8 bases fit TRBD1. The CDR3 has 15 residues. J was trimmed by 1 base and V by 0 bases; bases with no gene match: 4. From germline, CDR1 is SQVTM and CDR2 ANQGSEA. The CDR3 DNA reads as TGCAGCGTTGAAGACGGCAGGGGGCCGAACACTGAAGCTTTCTTT. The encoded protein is CSVEDGRGPNTEAFF.

CDR3 nucleotides: TGTGCCAGCAGCTCCGGACAGGGCTTAGGCGAAAAACTGTTTTTT. It is translated as CASSSGQGLGEKLFF. V usage is TRBV7-2 and J usage is TRBJ1-4; 8 nucleotides align to TRBD1. The V segment lost 4 bases and the J segment 8 bases; nucleotides outside the gene matches: 9. From germline, CDR1 is SGHTA and CDR2 FQGNSA. The CDR3 contains 15 residues.

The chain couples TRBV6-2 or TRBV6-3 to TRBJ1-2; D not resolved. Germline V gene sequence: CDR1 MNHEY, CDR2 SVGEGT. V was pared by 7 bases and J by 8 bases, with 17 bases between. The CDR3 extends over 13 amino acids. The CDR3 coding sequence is TGTGCCAGCATCCCGAGTGGCAGGTGGGGCTACACCTTC. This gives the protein CASIPSGRWGYTF.